Described below is a single T cell receptor (beta chain) sequence and its context. As processed by the authors: Quantification of nucleated cells was approximated via reference gene primer amplification. Profiling relied on immunoSEQ multiplex PCR, and the TCRdb table lists in-frame clones only, not all of them. That table supplies the V and J calls and clone size; D and trimming were determined from the DNA. The sample carries hundreds of thousands of clones, 70% to 90% recorded once. The data derive from a study of blood T cell repertoires in COVID-19. Study details: Spain, Italy and the United States supplied samples that represented acute and convalescent COVID-19. PBMCs, B-cell-depleted T cells, or T cells were the source of the cDNA or gDNA that made up the material.

With 5 bases clipped from V and 3 bases from J, the junction kept 5 bases outside the gene matches. From germline, CDR1 is SGHTA and CDR2 FQGTGA. The CDR3 is made up of 16 amino acids. The TCR originated in a man aged 40-49 years with acute or convalescent COVID-19. The chain has TRBV7-3 and TRBJ2-1; the match to TRBD2 covers 12 bases. The sample consisted of peripheral blood. The CDR3 here is CASSLLAGGRYNEQFF. The CDR3 DNA is TGTGCCAGCAGCCTTCTAGCGGGAGGGCGCTACAATGAGCAGTTCTTC.